One sample yielded the 13 T cell receptor beta chains listed below, sequenced in a study of OX40 agonist ivuxolimab in advanced cancers. Generated by immunoSEQ multiplex PCR, the TCRdb table keeps only in-frame clones and is missing some. The profile shows about 70,000 clones, roughly nine tenths of them singletons. Sequencing used CD4+ or CD8+ T cells sorted from blood, obtained in a trial of the OX40 agonist ivuxolimab. The receptors shown here come from an adult with an advanced solid tumor such as melanoma, head and neck, liver or kidney cancer.

The V and J genes are TRBV5-6 and TRBJ1-1, with 9 bases that match TRBD1. Germline V lookup: CDR1 SGHDT, CDR2 YYEEEE. The CDR3 consists of 17 residues. V lost 4 bases, J lost 0 bases, and 10 bases stayed unmatched. CDR3 sequence (DNA): TGTGCCAGCAGCACTCGGACAGGGGCCTATCTGAACACTGAAGCTTTCTTT. Translation gives CASSTRTGAYLNTEAFF. Complete variable domain (other parts from reference TRBV5-6 and TRBJ1-1): DAGVTQSPTHLIKTRGQQVTLRCSPKSGHDTVSWYQQALGQGPQFIFQYYEEEERQRGNFPDRFSGHQFPNYSSELNVNALLLGDSALYLCASSTRTGAYLNTEAFFGQGTRLTVV.

V and J are TRBV5-1 and TRBJ2-2; 7 nucleotides line up with TRBD1. Looked up from germline, CDR1 is SGHRS and CDR2 is YFSETQ. The V segment lost 4 bases and the J segment 5 bases; nucleotides outside the gene matches: 8. This CDR3 contains 15 residues. CDR3 protein: CASSLRQGETGELFF. CDR3 nucleotide sequence: TGCGCCAGCAGCCTAAGACAGGGTGAGACCGGGGAGCTGTTTTTT.

This chain links TRBV4-3 with TRBJ2-1, with TRBD2 identical over 14 bases. Germline CDR1 reads LGHNA; CDR2 reads YSLEER. V dropped 5 bases and J dropped 7; count of bases not matched to a gene: 1. The CDR3 is 14 residues long. The CDR3 protein is CASSGTSGGNEQFF. The DNA of the CDR3 is TGCGCCAGCAGCGGGACTAGCGGGGGTAATGAGCAGTTCTTC.

The J gene is TRBJ2-7, the V gene TRBV20-1, with no clear D. This CDR3 is built from 11 residues. Germline CDR1 DFQATT, CDR2 SNEGSKA (reference sequence). Trimming pared 7 bases from V and 0 bases from J, leaving 7 bases between. CDR3 loop: CSGLSSYEQYF. CDR3 DNA sequence: TGCAGTGGTCTTAGCTCCTACGAGCAGTACTTC.

The chain carries TRBV11-3 and TRBJ2-7; 8 nucleotides agree with TRBD2. Germline CDR1 SGHNT, CDR2 YENEEA. This CDR3 has 16 amino acids. V was clipped by 5 bases and J by 5 bases; unmatched bases: 14. The DNA of the CDR3 is TGTGCCAGCAGCCCCCCGGGGGCGGGAGGTAGGGACGAGCAGTACTTC. Its protein is CASSPPGAGGRDEQYF.

The chain combines TRBV5-1 with TRBJ1-2; TRBD1 agrees at 7 bases. This CDR3 spans 14 amino acids. Losses at the gene ends were 3 bases for V and 2 bases for J; bases not matched to a gene: 4. Germline V gene sequence: CDR1 SGHRS, CDR2 YFSETQ. This chain's CDR3 is CASSSEGQNYGYTF. DNA for the CDR3: TGCGCCAGCAGCTCCGAGGGACAGAACTATGGCTACACCTTC.

This sequence joins TRBV14 and TRBJ2-1; 7 positions match TRBD1. The CDR3 spans 14 residues. From germline, CDR1 is SGHDN and CDR2 FVKESK. Losses at the gene ends were 6 bases for V and 5 bases for J; bases not matched to a gene: 7. In nucleotides, the CDR3 is TGTGCCAGCAGTGAACAGGGGTCCAACAATGAGCAGTTCTTC. The encoded protein is CASSEQGSNNEQFF.

The rearrangement links TRBV7-9 to TRBJ2-7; TRBD1 aligns across 11 bases. The CDR3 runs to 15 residues. V was clipped by 5 bases and J by 4 bases; unmatched bases: 7. Per germline, CDR1 SEHNR and CDR2 FQNEAQ (reference sequence). The CDR3 DNA follows: TGTGCCAGCAGCCCGTGGACAGGGGGCCGGTACGAGCAGTACTTC. It specifies CASSPWTGGRYEQYF.

The rearrangement joins TRBV28 to TRBJ1-1; D unresolved. Between the trimmed V and J ends, which lost 3 bases and 3 bases, there was a span of 20 bases. The CDR3 has 17 residues. CDR1 is MDHEN and CDR2 is SYDVKM in the germline V gene. The CDR3 nucleotides read TGTGCCAGCAGTTTTGTGACGGACCCCGTAAGGGACACTGAAGCTTTCTTT. Its protein is CASSFVTDPVRDTEAFF.

This chain joins TRBV27 and TRBJ2-2; D possibly matches TRBD1 or TRBD2 (5 bases each). The CDR3 totals 15 residues. The V and J ends lost 6 bases and 2 bases respectively, with 13 bases between them. The germline V gene encodes CDR1 MNHEY and CDR2 SMNVEV (reference sequence). CDR3 nucleotides: TGTGCCAGCAGACGCCCGGGGCCAAACACCGGGGAGCTGTTTTTT. Amino acids: CASRRPGPNTGELFF.

CDR3 nucleotide sequence: TGCGCCAGCAGCCGGGGGGACAGGGACCTTTATAATTCACCCCTCCACTTT. Its translation: CASSRGDRDLYNSPLHF. The V gene is TRBV4-1, the J gene TRBJ1-6; the match to TRBD1 covers 9 bases. Germline V CDR1 and CDR2: MGHRA, YSYEKL. J lost 4 bases, V lost 4 bases, and 8 bases had no gene match. The CDR3 runs 17 residues.

The J gene is TRBJ2-5, the V gene TRBV5-5; D is unclear. Germline CDR1 and CDR2: SGHKS and YYEKEE (reference sequence). V was cut by 0 bases and J by 0 bases, with 12 bases left in between. The CDR3 is made up of 16 amino acids. CDR3 in amino acids: CASSLGAVRYQETQYF. As DNA, the CDR3 is TGTGCCAGCAGCTTGGGGGCAGTGAGATACCAAGAGACCCAGTACTTC.

This clone was observed a handful of times. V usage is TRBV7-2 and J usage is TRBJ2-1, with 9 nucleotides matching TRBD2. CDR3 length equals 15 residues. CDR1 is SGHTA, CDR2 FQGNSA, per germline. The ends lost 5 bases at V and 0 bases at J; junction bases unmatched: 2. DNA for the CDR3: TGTGCCAGCAGCCAGACTAGCGGCTCCTACAATGAGCAGTTCTTC. It is translated as CASSQTSGSYNEQFF.